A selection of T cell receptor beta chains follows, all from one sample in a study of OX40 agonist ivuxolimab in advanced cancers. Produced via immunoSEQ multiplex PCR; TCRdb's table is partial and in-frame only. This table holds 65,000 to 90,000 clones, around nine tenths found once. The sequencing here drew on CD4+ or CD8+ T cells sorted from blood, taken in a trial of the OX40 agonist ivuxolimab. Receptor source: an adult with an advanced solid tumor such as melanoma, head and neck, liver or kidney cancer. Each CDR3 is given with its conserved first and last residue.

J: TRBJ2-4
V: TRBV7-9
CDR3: CASSLGGNQNIQYF

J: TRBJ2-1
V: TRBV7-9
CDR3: CASSFRSDEQFF

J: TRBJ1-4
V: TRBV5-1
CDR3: CASSLAGEGEKLFF

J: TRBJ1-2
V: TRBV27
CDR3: CASSPRQGAGYGYTF

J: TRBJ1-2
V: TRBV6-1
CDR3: CASSQSGRDGYTF

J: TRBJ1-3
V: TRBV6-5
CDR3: CASSPGGNTIYF

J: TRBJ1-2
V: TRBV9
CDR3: CASSASDVFGYTF

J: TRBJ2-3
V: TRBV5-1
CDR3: CASSLGGQGPAHKSTDTQYF

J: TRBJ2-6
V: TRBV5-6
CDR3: CASSPVEGGPGANVLTF

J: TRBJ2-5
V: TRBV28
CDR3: CASSFGPPETQYF

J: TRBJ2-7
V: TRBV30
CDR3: CAWSLGTGAYEQYF

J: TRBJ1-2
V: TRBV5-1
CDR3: CASSLGTGGDGYTF

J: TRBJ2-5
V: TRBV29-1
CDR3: CSVVPLTSEEETQYF

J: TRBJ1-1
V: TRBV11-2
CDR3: CASSGGQGGWETEAFF

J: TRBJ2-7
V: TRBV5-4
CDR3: CASSLAWIGGSGEQYF

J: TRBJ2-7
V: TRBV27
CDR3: CASSYGGKDEQYF

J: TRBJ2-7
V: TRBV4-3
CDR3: CASSSATGEHSYEQYF

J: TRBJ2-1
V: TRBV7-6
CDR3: CASSPDFSGGPNEQFF

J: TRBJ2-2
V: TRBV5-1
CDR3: CASSSPIRGHTGELFF

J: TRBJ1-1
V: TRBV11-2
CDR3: CASAGQGLPEAFF

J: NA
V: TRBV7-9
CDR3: CASSLLRTGGNEQYF

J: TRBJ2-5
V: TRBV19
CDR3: CASSVGTGGYLETQYF

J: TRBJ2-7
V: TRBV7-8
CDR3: CASSSKQGSYEQYF

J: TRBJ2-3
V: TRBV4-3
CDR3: CASSYDRVTDTQYF

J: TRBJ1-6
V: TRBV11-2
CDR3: CASSLDWSYNSPLHF

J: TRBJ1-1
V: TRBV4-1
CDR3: CASSQDNRDRVTEAFF

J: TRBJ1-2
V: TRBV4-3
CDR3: CASSQDAAPPGYTF

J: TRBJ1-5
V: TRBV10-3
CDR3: CAISEGRGVNQPQHF

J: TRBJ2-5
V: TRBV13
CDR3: CASSLMSKETQYF

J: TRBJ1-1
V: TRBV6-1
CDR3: CASSEDWGSTEAFF

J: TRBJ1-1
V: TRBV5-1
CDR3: CASSLGGEAFF

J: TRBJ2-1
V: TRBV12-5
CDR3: CASGNSLVEFF

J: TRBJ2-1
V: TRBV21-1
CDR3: CASSKALGHKTGRGDEQFF

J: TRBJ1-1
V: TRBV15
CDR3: CATSHGRDTEAFF

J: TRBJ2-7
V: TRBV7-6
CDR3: CASSLGSGQSSYEQYF

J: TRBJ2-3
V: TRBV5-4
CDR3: CASSLATSHRDRGTDTQYF

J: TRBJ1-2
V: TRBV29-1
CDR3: CSVEGPGRQNYGYTF

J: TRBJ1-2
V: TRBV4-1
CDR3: CASSQVGATGLSYGYTF